One sample yielded the 18 T cell receptor beta chains listed below, sequenced in a study of blood T cell repertoires in COVID-19. Using immunoSEQ multiplex PCR, the repertoire was profiled, and TCRdb retains in-frame clones only, with some absent. Found here are 200,000 to 300,000 clones, 85% of them singletons; the top ten hold roughly 5%. Input material: peripheral blood. All receptors come from a middle-aged man with COVID-19, enrolled during active disease.

The J gene is TRBJ1-2, the V gene TRBV7-9; 9 bases are a match to TRBD1. The V segment lost 5 bases and the J segment 6 bases; nucleotides outside the gene matches: 10. The CDR3 spans 15 residues. From germline, CDR1 is SEHNR and CDR2 FQNEAQ (reference sequence). CDR3 coding DNA: TGTGCCAGCAGCCGCCTCGGACAGGGGCAGAATGGCTACACCTTC. This encodes CASSRLGQGQNGYTF.

This clone was seen more than once but under ten times. Within the sample, other DNA sequences also encode this same CDR3. V and J are TRBV7-2 and TRBJ1-1; tentative D call: TRBD1 (5 bases). The germline gives CDR1 SGHTA, CDR2 FQGNSA. V gave up 1 base and J gave up 5 bases, with 8 bases separating them. The CDR3 contains 13 residues. CDR3: CASSLDRITEAFF. The CDR3 region has the DNA TGTGCCAGCAGCTTAGACAGGATTACTGAAGCTTTCTTT.

This clone showed up just a few times. The CDR3 protein is CASSQDLAGGNTGELFF. The CDR3 bases are TGCGCCAGCAGCCAAGATCTTGCGGGGGGGAACACCGGGGAGCTGTTTTTT. This chain connects TRBV4-3 to TRBJ2-2; 8 bases are shared with TRBD2. CDR1 and CDR2 (germline): LGHNA, YSLEER. This CDR3 contains 17 residues. With 0 bases clipped from V and 1 base from J, the junction kept 4 bases outside the gene matches.

The chain links TRBV7-3 to TRBJ2-1; D remains unclear. Per germline, CDR1 SGHTA and CDR2 FQGTGA. CDR3 length: 14 residues. V was clipped by 4 bases and J by 0 bases, with 7 bases between them. The CDR3 spells CASSSTASYNEQFF. The CDR3 DNA follows: TGTGCCAGCAGCTCCACAGCCTCCTACAATGAGCAGTTCTTC.

The rearrangement uses TRBV11-3 and TRBJ2-5; 15 bases match TRBD2. J lost 4 bases, V lost 6 bases, and 6 bases had no gene match. The CDR3 runs 16 residues. Germline V gene data show CDR1 as SGHNT and CDR2 as YENEEA. CDR3 loop: CASSSRTSGGAETQYF. The CDR3 DNA follows: TGTGCCAGCAGTTCCCGGACTAGCGGGGGGGCAGAGACCCAGTACTTC.

As regards this clone: One junction end does not reproduce the germline sequence, and a read error may be involved. The J gene is TRBJ2-2, the V gene TRBV7-7; D call uncertain. CDR1 and CDR2 (germline): SSHAT, FNYEAQ (reference sequence). The CDR3 length is 16 residues. The CDR3 region is CASSLDHTLYTGELFF. The CDR3 DNA reads as TGTGCTAGCAGCTTAGACCACACGCTTTACACCGGGGAGCTGTTTTTT.

The genes are TRBV6-5 and TRBJ2-1; 10 bases agree with TRBD2. There are 15 residues in the CDR3. Germline assignment: CDR1 MNHEY and CDR2 SVGAGI. J gave up 2 bases and V 7 bases, and 5 bases lay outside the gene matches. The CDR3 DNA sequence: TGTGCCAGCACGGGCGGGACTAGCGCCTACAATGAGCAGTTCTTC. The encoded protein is CASTGGTSAYNEQFF.

The CDR3 region is CASSLGQGNQPQHF. The CDR3 region has the DNA TGTGCCAGCTCACTCGGACAGGGGAATCAGCCCCAGCATTTT. The rearrangement uses TRBV18 and TRBJ1-5, with 9 bases lining up with TRBD1. Germline V CDR1 and CDR2: KGHSH, LQKENI. This CDR3 comprises 14 residues. The V segment lost 4 bases and the J segment 4 bases; nucleotides outside the gene matches: 2.

V usage is TRBV5-1 and J usage is TRBJ2-3, with TRBD2 matching over 13 bases. The ends lost 5 bases at V and 2 bases at J; junction bases unmatched: 14. The CDR3 is 19 amino acids. Germline lookup yields CDR1 SGHRS and CDR2 YFSETQ. The CDR3 DNA reads as TGCGCCAGCAGGGGAAGCGGGCCACTAGCGGGGGGGACCACAGATACGCAGTATTTT. The encoded protein is CASRGSGPLAGGTTDTQYF.

The V gene is TRBV10-3, the J gene TRBJ2-1, with D maybe TRBD1 (6 bases). The length of the CDR3 is 14 residues. Between the trimmed V and J ends, which lost 10 bases and 10 bases, there was a span of 23 bases. From germline, CDR1 is ENHRY and CDR2 SYGVKD. In nucleotides, the CDR3 is TGTGCCACCGGGGCCGGGACAACGCCTCGGGAGCAGTTCTTC. This encodes CATGAGTTPREQFF.

This clone was observed a single time. This CDR3 is CASSTQGTNTEAFF. CDR3 bases: TGTGCCAGCTCCACACAGGGTACGAACACTGAAGCTTTCTTT. The J gene is TRBJ1-1, the V gene TRBV18; maybe TRBD1 (6 bases). The CDR3 sequence is 14 residues long. Trimming took off 6 bases at V and 1 base at J, with 12 bases between the two ends. Germline V gene sequence: CDR1 KGHSH, CDR2 LQKENI.

The rearrangement uses TRBV3-1 (or the pseudogene TRBV3-2) and TRBJ2-1; 8 bases are a match to TRBD2. The germline CDR1 and CDR2 sequences are LGHDT and YNNKEL (reference sequence). There are 16 residues in the CDR3. The V segment lost 4 bases and the J segment 5 bases; nucleotides outside the gene matches: 10. Here the CDR3 reads CASSRSVSGVNNEQFF. CDR3 DNA sequence: TGTGCCAGCAGCCGCTCGGTTAGCGGGGTGAACAATGAGCAGTTCTTC.

The rearrangement links TRBV18 to TRBJ2-5, with TRBD2 matching over 7 bases. V shed 8 bases, J shed 0 bases, and the junction held 3 bases outside the gene matches. The CDR3 loop spans 13 amino acids. Per germline, CDR1 KGHSH and CDR2 LQKENI. CDR3 loop: CASTGGYQETQYF. The CDR3 DNA sequence: TGTGCCAGCACCGGGGGGTACCAAGAGACCCAGTACTTC.

The chain employs TRBV7-2 and TRBJ1-6; 7 nucleotides line up with TRBD1. Germline V gene data show CDR1 as SGHTA and CDR2 as FQGNSA. This CDR3 contains 16 residues. The trim removed 6 bases at V and 5 bases at J, leaving 10 bases unmatched. The DNA for the CDR3 is TGTGCCAGCAGACCCACAGGGGCGCTCGATAATTCACCCCTCCACTTT. This translates into CASRPTGALDNSPLHF.

The V gene is TRBV4-1, the J gene TRBJ2-5; tentative D call: TRBD2 (6 bases). V shed 6 bases and J shed 5 bases, with 10 bases lying between them. The germline V gene encodes CDR1 MGHRA and CDR2 YSYEKL. This CDR3 has 12 amino acids. CDR3 region: CASRDGGETQYF. CDR3 nucleotide sequence: TGCGCCAGCAGGGACGGAGGGGAGACCCAGTACTTC.

The chain joins TRBV28 to TRBJ2-5, with TRBD1 as a possible D gene (6 bases). The CDR3 has 13 residues. CDR1 MDHEN and CDR2 SYDVKM come from the germline V gene. V lost 3 bases and J lost 5, with 10 bases in between. The CDR3, as DNA: TGTGCCAGCAGTTTTTACAGGGCGGAGACCCAGTACTTC. Amino acid sequence: CASSFYRAETQYF.

The chain couples TRBV28 to TRBJ1-3; D might be TRBD1 (5 bases). V was shortened by 3 bases and J by 0 bases, with 9 bases between the two germline ends. The CDR3 is 15 residues long. Per the germline V gene, CDR1 is MDHEN and CDR2 is SYDVKM. CDR3 DNA: TGTGCCAGCAGTTTGGACACAGGCTCTGGAAACACCATATATTTT. Its protein is CASSLDTGSGNTIYF.

This clone was observed a few times. The genes are TRBV6-5 and TRBJ1-2; D not certain. The V gene lost 8 bases and the J gene lost 8 bases, with 12 bases spanning the gap. The CDR3 has 11 residues. Germline-derived CDR1 and CDR2 are MNHEY and SVGAGI. The DNA for the CDR3 is TGTGCCAGCTCACTGGTCTACGGCTACACCTTC. This codes for CASSLVYGYTF.